In this sample, the clone carrying this TCR beta chain turned up once. This sample was included in a study of blood T cell repertoires in COVID-19. The repertoire was sequenced with immunoSEQ multiplex PCR; TCRdb's copy has only in-frame clones and lacks some. The sample includes fewer than 85,000 clones, around two thirds seen only once; the top ten take roughly 2.6%. This CDR3 has 13 amino acids. With 5 bases removed from V and 12 bases from J, the gap between germline ends came to 19 bases. The genes are TRBV12-3 or TRBV12-4 and TRBJ1-1, with a possible D match to TRBD1 (6 bases). The specimen sequenced was peripheral blood. This clonotype was sampled from a human donor with acute or convalescent COVID-19. The donor label of this sample is uncertain. In nucleotides, the CDR3 is TGTGCCAGCAGTCCCCTCTTGGCACAGGGTTCTTTCTTT. Residues: CASSPLLAQGSFF.